Sequencing of this T cell receptor (beta chain) was carried out in a study of blood T cell repertoires in COVID-19. In the source study's methods: Amplification from reference gene primers served as the basis for estimated nucleated cell counts. Measured with immunoSEQ multiplex PCR; TCRdb has only the in-frame clones, and not every one. That table is the source of V, J and clone size, and D and trimming were worked out from the DNA. Of approximately 65,000 clones detected, 65% to 80% appear once; the ten largest clones hold around 21%. CDR1 and CDR2 (germline): LGHNA, YNFKEQ. V lost 1 base to trimming and J lost 1 base; unmatched junction nucleotides: 3. This CDR3 is built from 16 residues.

The chain joins TRBV4-2 to TRBJ1-2, with 10 bases aligning to TRBD1. The source is a woman older than 75 with active or convalescent COVID-19. The sequenced sample consisted of peripheral blood. The CDR3 bases are TGTGCCAGCAGCCAAGCCGGGACAGGGGTTAACTATGGCTACACCTTC. It encodes CASSQAGTGVNYGYTF.